This paragraph covers one T cell receptor beta chain sequence. This clonotype was observed at least ten times. It has no known antigen specificity. Base qualities are not recorded, but no much larger clone differs from it by a single base. This sample stems from a study of T cell repertoires in cytomegalovirus infection (dated by TCRdb to about 2019). Study-level background: Donor HLA type was relevant to the analysis, because carriage of CMV infection together with the matching HLA type was indicated by public TCR beta signatures. Here is what the overall study found, with its caveats: The ex vivo response was dominated by HLA-C-restricted CMV-specific TCR beta clonotypes, and the single most frequent clonotype in two of eight donors was supplied by these HLA-C-restricted clonotypes. Carriers of CMV infection plus the relevant HLA type were discriminated by the cumulative frequency of public TCR beta family members in the study cohort and in an independent roughly 380-donor cohort.

Sequences SQVTM (CDR1) and ANQGSEA (CDR2) are obtained from the germline V gene. Here V drops 8 bases and J drops 4 bases, and the junction holds 8 bases not matched to any gene. Inclusive of the bounding cysteine and phenylalanine, the CDR3 is 14 residues long. Of all the DNA, just the CDR3 is kept, 42 bases in frame from base 1. The sequencer was an Illumina HiSeq 1500. TCRdb took the public reads, trimmed them with fastp at Q25, ran MiXCR for clone calling and kept in-frame beta chains. Each CDR3 protein appears once, grouped with its most common genes and DNA. The sample table holds approximately 490,000 distinct CDR3 sequences, of which 11% were seen once. 10% of the sample goes to the ten largest clones.

The sequence is built from TRBV29-1 and TRBJ2-3; TRBD2 lines up with 11 middle nucleotides. Sequenced: PBMCs. The origin of this receptor is a human donor in good health (CMV status not recorded). Some clones in this sample may be carry-over from other donors' samples. The CDR3 protein is CSTSGTSGSDTQYF. The base sequence is TGCAGCACCTCCGGGACTAGCGGATCAGATACGCAGTATTTT.